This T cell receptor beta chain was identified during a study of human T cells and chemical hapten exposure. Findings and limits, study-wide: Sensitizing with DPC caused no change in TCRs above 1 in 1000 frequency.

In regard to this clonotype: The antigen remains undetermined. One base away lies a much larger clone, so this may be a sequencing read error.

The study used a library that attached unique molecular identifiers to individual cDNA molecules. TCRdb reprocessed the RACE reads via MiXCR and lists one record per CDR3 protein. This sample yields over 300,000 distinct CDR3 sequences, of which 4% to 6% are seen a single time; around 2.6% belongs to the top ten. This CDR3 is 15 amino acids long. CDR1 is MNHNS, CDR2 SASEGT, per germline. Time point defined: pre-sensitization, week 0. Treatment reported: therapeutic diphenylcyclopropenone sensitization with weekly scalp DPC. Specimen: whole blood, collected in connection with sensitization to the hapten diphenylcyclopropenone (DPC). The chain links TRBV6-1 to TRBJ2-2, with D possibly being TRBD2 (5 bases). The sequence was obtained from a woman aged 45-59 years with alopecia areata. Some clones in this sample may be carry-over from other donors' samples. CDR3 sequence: CASSGIRANTGERFF. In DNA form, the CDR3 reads TGTGCCAGCAGTGGGATAAGGGCGAACACCGGGGAGCGGTTTTTT.